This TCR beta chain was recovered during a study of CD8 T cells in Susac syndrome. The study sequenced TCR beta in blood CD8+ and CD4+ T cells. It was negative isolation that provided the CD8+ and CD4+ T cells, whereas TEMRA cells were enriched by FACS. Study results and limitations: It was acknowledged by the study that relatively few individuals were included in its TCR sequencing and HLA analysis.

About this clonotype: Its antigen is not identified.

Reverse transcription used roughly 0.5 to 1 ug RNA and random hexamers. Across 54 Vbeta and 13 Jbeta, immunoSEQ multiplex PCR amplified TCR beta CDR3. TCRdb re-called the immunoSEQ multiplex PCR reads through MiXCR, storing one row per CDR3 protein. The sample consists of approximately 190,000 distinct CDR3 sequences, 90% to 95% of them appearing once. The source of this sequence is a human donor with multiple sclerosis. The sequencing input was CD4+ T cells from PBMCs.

The CDR3 bases are TGTGCCTGGAGTGTAGGGCGTGGCGGAGAGACCCAGTACTTC. Translating gives CAWSVGRGGETQYF. The V and J genes are TRBV30 and TRBJ2-5; the D is unclear. Looked up from germline, CDR1 is GTSNPN and CDR2 is SVGIG (reference sequence). The ends were cut back, 0 bases at V and 4 bases at J, with 12 bases in the middle. This CDR3 is built from 14 residues.